This TCR beta chain comes out of a study of graft-versus-host responses after intestinal transplantation. Overall study results and limits: Recipient-marrow GvH clones were detected, some having first appeared in ileum or blood.

Assay used: immunoSEQ multiplex PCR; TCRdb lists only in-frame clones, some missing. The sample has around 97,000 clones, 91% seen once. This CDR3 is built from 16 residues. Germline trimming cut 0 bases from V and 1 base from J; bases unmatched to any gene: 2. From germline, CDR1 is SGHRS and CDR2 YFSETQ. To note about this clone: Its cognate antigen is unknown.

The sample here was unstimulated CD4+ T cells sorted from spleen or lymph node cells, taken before transplant. The genes are TRBV5-1 and TRBJ2-1; 9 bases match TRBD1. The clonotype originates from a human donor who was the organ donor for an intestinal transplant. The chain's CDR3 is CASSLGDRVSYNEQFF. The CDR3 DNA reads TGCGCCAGCAGCTTGGGGGACAGGGTATCCTACAATGAGCAGTTCTTC.